One and the same sample provided the 2 T cell receptor beta chains below, sequenced in a study of T-cell memory formation after mild COVID-19. MiXCR was run by TCRdb on the 5' RACE reads, yielding one entry per CDR3 protein. The sample holds about 180,000 distinct CDR3 sequences, 16% seen once. Input material: PBMCs or a T cell subset sorted from them (not recorded which). The receptors derive from an adult woman who had mild COVID-19 (a few samples of this study predate the infection). Cell type and time point are not known.

There are a few counts of this clonotype. V gene TRBV6-2 or TRBV6-3 combines with J gene TRBJ2-7, with D perhaps TRBD2 (6 bases). The CDR3 has 13 residues. V lost 10 bases and J 6 bases, leaving 19 bases between the germline ends. The germline gives CDR1 MNHEY, CDR2 SVGEGT. CDR3 coding DNA: TGTGCCACCACCGACAGTATCGGGGGCGAGCAGTACTTC. As protein: CATTDSIGGEQYF.

The genes are TRBV4-1 and TRBJ1-2; 7 bases map to TRBD1. The J segment lost 0 bases and the V segment lost 4 bases, leaving 5 bases of the junction unmatched. Germline loops: CDR1 MGHRA, CDR2 YSYEKL. The CDR3 is made up of 15 amino acids. CDR3 sequence reads: CASSLWDSPNYGYTF. Written as DNA, the CDR3 is TGCGCCAGCAGCCTGTGGGACAGTCCTAACTATGGCTACACCTTC.